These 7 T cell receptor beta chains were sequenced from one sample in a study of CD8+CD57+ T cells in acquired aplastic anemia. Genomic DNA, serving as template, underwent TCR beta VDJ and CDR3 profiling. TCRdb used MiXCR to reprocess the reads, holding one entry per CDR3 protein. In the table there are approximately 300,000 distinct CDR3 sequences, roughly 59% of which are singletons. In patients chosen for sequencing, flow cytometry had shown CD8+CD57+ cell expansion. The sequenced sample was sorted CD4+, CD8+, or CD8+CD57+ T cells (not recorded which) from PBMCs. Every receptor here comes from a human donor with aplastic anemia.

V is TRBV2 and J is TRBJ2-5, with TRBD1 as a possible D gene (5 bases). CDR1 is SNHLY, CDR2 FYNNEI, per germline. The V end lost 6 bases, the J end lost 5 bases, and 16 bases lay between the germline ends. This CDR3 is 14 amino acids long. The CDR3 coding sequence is TGTGCCAGCAGGGACAACTGGTCCGGGGAGACCCAGTACTTC. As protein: CASRDNWSGETQYF.

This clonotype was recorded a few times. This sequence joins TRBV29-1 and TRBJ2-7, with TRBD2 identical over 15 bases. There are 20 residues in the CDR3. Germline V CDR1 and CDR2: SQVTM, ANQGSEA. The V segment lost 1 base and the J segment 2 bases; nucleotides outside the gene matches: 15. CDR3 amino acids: CSVEVATGTSGGLKPYEQYF. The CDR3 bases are TGCAGCGTTGAAGTAGCCACCGGGACTAGCGGGGGGCTAAAACCCTACGAGCAGTACTTC.

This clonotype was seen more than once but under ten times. The CDR3 here is CASSEWAYEQYF. Written as DNA, the CDR3 is TGTGCCAGCAGTGAATGGGCCTACGAGCAGTACTTC. The chain couples TRBV2 to TRBJ2-7; unclear D gene. The V and J ends lost 2 bases and 2 bases respectively, with 4 bases between them. The CDR3 runs to 12 residues. Germline-derived CDR1 and CDR2 are SNHLY and FYNNEI.

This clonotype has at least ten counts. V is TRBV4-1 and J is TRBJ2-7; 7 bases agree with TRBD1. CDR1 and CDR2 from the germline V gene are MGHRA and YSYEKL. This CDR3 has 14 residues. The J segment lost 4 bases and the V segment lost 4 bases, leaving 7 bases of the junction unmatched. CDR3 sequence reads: CASSRETGRYEQYF. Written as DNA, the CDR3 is TGCGCCAGCAGCCGCGAGACAGGGCGGTACGAGCAGTACTTC.

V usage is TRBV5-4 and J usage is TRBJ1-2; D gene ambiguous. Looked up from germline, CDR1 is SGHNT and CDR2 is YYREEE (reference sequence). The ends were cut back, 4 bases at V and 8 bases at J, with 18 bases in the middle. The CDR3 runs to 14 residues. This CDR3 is CASSLRRSGLGYTF. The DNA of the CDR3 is TGTGCCAGCAGCCTGCGCAGGTCGGGCCTCGGCTACACCTTC.

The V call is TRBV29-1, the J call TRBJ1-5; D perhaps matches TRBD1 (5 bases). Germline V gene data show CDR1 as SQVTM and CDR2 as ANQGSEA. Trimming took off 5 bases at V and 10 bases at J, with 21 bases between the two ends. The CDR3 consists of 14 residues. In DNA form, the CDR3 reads TGCAGCGTTCTGACCGGCCCAGGTGGGGGACCCCAGCATTTT. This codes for CSVLTGPGGGPQHF.

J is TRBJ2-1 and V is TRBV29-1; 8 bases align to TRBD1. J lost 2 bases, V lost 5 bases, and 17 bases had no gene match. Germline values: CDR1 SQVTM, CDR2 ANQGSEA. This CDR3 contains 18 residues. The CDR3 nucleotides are TGCAGCGTTCTTCCGGGACAGGTCTCATTGTCCCCCTACAATGAGCAGTTCTTC. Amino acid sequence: CSVLPGQVSLSPYNEQFF.